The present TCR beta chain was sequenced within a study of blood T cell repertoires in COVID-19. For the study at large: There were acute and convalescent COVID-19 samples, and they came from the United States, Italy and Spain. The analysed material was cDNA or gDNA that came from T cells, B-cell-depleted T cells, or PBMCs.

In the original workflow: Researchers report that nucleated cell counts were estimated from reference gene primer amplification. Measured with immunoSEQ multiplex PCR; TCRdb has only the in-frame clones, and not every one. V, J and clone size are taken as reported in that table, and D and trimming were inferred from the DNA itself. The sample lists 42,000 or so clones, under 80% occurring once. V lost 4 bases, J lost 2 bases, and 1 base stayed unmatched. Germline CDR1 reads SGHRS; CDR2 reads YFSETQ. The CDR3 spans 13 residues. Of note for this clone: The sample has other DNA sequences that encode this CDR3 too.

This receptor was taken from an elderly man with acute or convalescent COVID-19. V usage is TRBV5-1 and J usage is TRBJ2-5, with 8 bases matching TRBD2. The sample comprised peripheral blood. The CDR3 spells CASSRGGQETQYF. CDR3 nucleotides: TGCGCCAGCAGCCGGGGGGGACAAGAGACCCAGTACTTC.